Given below is one T cell receptor (beta chain) in context. Its cognate antigen is unknown. Trimming left V 4 bases short and J 0 bases short, with 7 bases between. The germline V gene has CDR1 SGHTA and CDR2 FQGNSA. This CDR3 has 14 residues. This sample was included in a study of radiotherapy plus CTLA-4 blockade in lung cancer. Overall study context: Overall, 18% of patients showed an objective response, while around 34% attained disease control. The study's findings and limits: After radiotherapy and ipilimumab, tumor-derived clones expanded in peripheral blood.

Here immunoSEQ multiplex PCR was the method, and the copy in TCRdb shows in-frame clones only, minus some. The table shows 25,000 to 35,000 clones, with less than 85% occurring only once. This sequence originates from a human donor with non-small cell lung cancer who had stable disease on radiotherapy plus ipilimumab. The source was peripheral blood, collected from a patient treated with radiotherapy plus ipilimumab. This chain connects TRBV7-2 to TRBJ2-1; no firm D call. CDR3 sequence: CASSSLFSYNEQFF. The CDR3 region has the DNA TGTGCCAGCAGCTCCCTTTTCTCCTACAATGAGCAGTTCTTC.